The rows below give T cell receptor beta chains drawn from one sample of a study of cytotoxic CD8 clonotypes in ibrutinib-treated CLL. Repertoires were generated with immunoSEQ multiplex PCR, while TCRdb's copy carries only in-frame clones and drops some. The sample has 100,000 to 150,000 clones; 70% to 90% are singletons. The sample here was PBMCs, taken after 24 months of ibrutinib treatment. These receptors were taken from a human donor with chronic lymphocytic leukemia. Each CDR3 is given with its conserved first and last residue. The order of the fields is D gene, V gene, clone size, J gene, CDR3 protein, CDR3 DNA. D genes are given only for firm matches. Size is omitted from some rows. Given values are once, few, many or a class for expanded clones.

>.|TRBV27|.|TRBJ1-1
CASSYRVGTEAFF
TGTGCCAGCAGTTACAGGGTTGGGACTGAAGCTTTCTTT
>.|TRBV2|.|TRBJ2-1
CASTPSRGEQFF
TGTGCCAGCACCCCCAGCAGGGGTGAGCAGTTCTTC
>.|TRBV12-5|.|TRBJ2-5
CASGPGGRETQYF
TGTGCTAGTGGTCCCGGTGGGCGGGAGACCCAGTACTTC
>TRBD1|TRBV7-2|.|TRBJ2-7
CASSDPGQGRSVYYEQYF
TGTGCCAGCAGCGACCCGGGACAGGGAAGGAGCGTCTACTACGAGCAGTACTTC
>.|TRBV6-5|.|TRBJ2-3
CASGGPLIHAQYF
TGTGCCAGCGGAGGTCCGTTAATACACGCGCAGTATTTT
>.|TRBV21-1|.|TRBJ1-1
CASSKGGVGTEAFF
TGTGCCAGCAGCAAAGGCGGGGTCGGCACTGAAGCTTTCTTT
>TRBD2|TRBV28|.|TRBJ2-7
CASSFRFRLAGGFGQYF
TGTGCCAGCAGTTTTCGGTTCAGGCTAGCGGGGGGCTTCGGGCAGTACTTC
>TRBD2|TRBV5-1|.|TRBJ2-2
CASRESGGGPTNTGELFF
TGCGCCAGCCGAGAGTCTGGCGGGGGACCGACGAACACCGGGGAGCTGTTTTTT
>TRBD1|TRBV10-3|.|TRBJ2-7
CAISGQTGNEQYF
TGTGCCATCAGTGGTCAGACAGGGAACGAGCAGTACTTC
>.|TRBV5-1|few|TRBJ1-1
CASSITLTVGGTEAFF
TGCGCCAGCAGCATTACACTGACAGTGGGAGGGACTGAAGCTTTCTTT
>TRBD2|TRBV2|.|TRBJ2-3
CASKGLADTQYF
TGTGCCAGCAAGGGACTAGCCGATACGCAGTATTTT
>TRBD1|TRBV19|.|TRBJ1-5
CASSWGQGNQPQHF
TGTGCCAGTAGTTGGGGACAGGGCAATCAGCCCCAGCATTTT
>.|TRBV28|.|TRBJ1-5
CASSLAAGARNQPQHF
TGTGCCAGCAGTTTGGCGGCGGGGGCCCGCAATCAGCCCCAGCATTTT
>.|TRBV28|few|TRBJ1-5
CATVDSTILPQHF
TGTGCCACGGTTGACAGTACAATCCTGCCCCAGCATTTT